Presented here are 16 T cell receptor delta chains from one specimen sequenced in a study of gamma-delta T cells after stem cell transplantation. TCRdb applied CATT to the RT-PCR reads for clone calling. The sample has under 2,500 delta-chain clones, roughly 2.5% seen once. The sample was gamma-delta T cells. The receptors here all came from a human donor. It is not recorded whose cells these are; they may come from a transplant donor.

This clone was found a few times. A far larger clone is only one base removed, so a read error is likely. The same CDR3 arises from other DNA sequences in this sample as well. This sequence joins TRDV1 and TRDJ1; D is uncertain. The CDR3 runs to 21 residues. Germline lookup yields CDR1 TSWWSYY and CDR2 QGS. V was shortened by 5 bases and J by 0 bases, with 31 bases between the two germline ends. CDR3 DNA sequence: TGTGCTCTTGGGAGGGTTACGAGAGTGTCACTAGGGGCCTGGTACACCGATAAACTCATCTTT. Translated: CALGRVTRVSLGAWYTDKLIF.

The chain joins TRDV2 to TRDJ1, with 13 bases that match TRDD3. Looked up from germline, CDR1 is GEAIGNYY and CDR2 is EKD. The V segment lost 0 bases and the J segment 0 bases; nucleotides outside the gene matches: 9. CDR3 length equals 19 residues. For the CDR3, the DNA is TGTGCCTGTGACACCGTCCATACTGGGGGATACGGGAACACCGATAAACTCATCTTT. It encodes CACDTVHTGGYGNTDKLIF.

Regarding this clone: With a much larger clone just one base away, this may be a read error. The rearrangement uses TRDV2 and TRDJ1; the match to TRDD3 covers 7 bases. No J gene was available from TCRdb, and it was assigned here by a germline match of the DNA. CDR1 is GEAIGNYY and CDR2 is EKD in the germline V gene. There are 20 residues in the CDR3. The CDR3 DNA is TGTGCCTGTGACCCCCTATCGCGGTTCGGGGGGATTCAGTACACCGAGAAACTCATCTTT. Translating it yields CACDPLSRFGGIQYTEKLIF.

The CDR3 region has the DNA TGTGCCTGTGACACCATCGCTGGGGGATACGACCGATACACCGATAAACTCATCTTT. This encodes CACDTIAGGYDRYTDKLIF. This rearrangement joins TRDV2 to TRDJ1; 12 nucleotides agree with TRDD3. The CDR3 loop spans 19 amino acids. The V segment lost 0 bases and the J segment 0 bases; nucleotides outside the gene matches: 10. Germline CDR1 and CDR2: GEAIGNYY and EKD.

This clone was seen only a few times. V usage is TRDV2 and J usage is TRDJ3; D is tentatively TRDD2 or TRDD3 (5 bases each). CDR3 size: 19 residues. V lost 3 bases, J lost 6 bases, and 23 bases lay in between. Germline V gene sequence: CDR1 GEAIGNYY, CDR2 EKD. The DNA for the CDR3 is TGTGCCTGTGACCCTACCGTAATGGGGACCAACCAGGACACCCGACAGATGTTTTTC. This gives the protein CACDPTVMGTNQDTRQMFF.

A word on this clone: This DNA's translation differs at residue 13 from TCRdb's protein, which comes from a much larger clone; a read error is likely, and the protein shown is translated from the DNA. V gene TRDV2 combines with J gene TRDJ1, with a tentative D call TRDD3 (7 bases). The V gene's germline CDR1 is GEAIGNYY and CDR2 EKD. CDR3 length equals 15 residues. The DNA for the CDR3 is TGTGCCTGTGACGCGATGGGGATAAATAGCGATAAATTCATCTTT. It yields the protein CACDAMGINSDKFIF.

This clone appeared a few times. For this DNA, TCRdb reports the protein of a much larger clone, which diverges at residue 5, most likely from a read error; the protein presented here is translated directly from the DNA. The chain recombines TRDV2 with TRDJ1; 12 nucleotides line up with TRDD3. The V gene end was trimmed by 2 bases and the J gene end by 2 bases; junction bases not matched to a gene: 14. The CDR3 is 19 amino acids. The germline V gene has CDR1 GEAIGNYY and CDR2 EKD. The CDR3 nucleotides are TGTGCCTGTGACAGCGTTAGACTGGGGGATACCCAGGGGACCGATAAACTCATCTTT. It codes for CACDSVRLGDTQGTDKLIF.

In this sample, this clone is medium-sized. This chain connects TRDV2 to TRDJ1, with 10 bases lining up with TRDD3. CDR3 length equals 19 residues. Looked up from germline, CDR1 is GEAIGNYY and CDR2 is EKD. Trimming at V came to 0 bases and at J to 2 bases, leaving 14 bases not matched to a gene. Here the CDR3 DNA reads TGTGCCTGTGACACCGTTGAGGGGGATACGCAAGAGAGTACCGATAAACTCATCTTT. Protein: CACDTVEGDTQESTDKLIF.

This clone was observed a few times. J is TRDJ1 and V is TRDV2, with TRDD3 matching over 9 bases. The CDR3 is 15 amino acids. With 4 bases clipped from V and 5 bases from J, the junction kept 10 bases outside the gene matches. The germline gives CDR1 GEAIGNYY, CDR2 EKD. CDR3 in DNA: TGTGCCTGTGATCAGGTGGGGGATAAGTCAGATAAACTCATCTTT. This sequence encodes CACDQVGDKSDKLIF.

The chain uses TRDV2 and TRDJ1; D is possibly TRDD2 (5 bases). The ends were cut back, 0 bases at V and 0 bases at J, with 31 bases in the middle. The CDR3 covers 22 residues. Germline loops: CDR1 GEAIGNYY, CDR2 EKD. This CDR3 is CACDTLIDPFTDARTHTDKLIF. The CDR3 nucleotides are TGTGCCTGTGACACCTTGATCGACCCCTTCACTGACGCGCGGACTCACACCGATAAACTCATCTTT.

The table lists this clone with a few counts. A far larger clone is just one base off, so this is likely a read error. At the DNA level, this CDR3 is encoded by other sequences in the same sample as well. J is TRDJ1 and V is TRDV2, with 12 nucleotides matching TRDD3. This CDR3 region has 17 residues. Germline CDR1 reads GEAIGNYY; CDR2 reads EKD. The V gene end was trimmed by 1 base and the J gene end by 4 bases; junction bases not matched to a gene: 9. The CDR3 nucleotides read TGTGCCTGTGACACAGTATCACTGGGGGATACAAGCGATAAACTCATCTTT. Translating it yields CACDTVSLGDTSDKLIF.

In its sample, this clone ranks as medium-sized. This chain uses TRDV2 with TRDJ1, with unresolved D. Germline V gene sequence: CDR1 GEAIGNYY, CDR2 EKD. The V end was cut by 0 bases, the J end by 2 bases, with 15 bases between. The CDR3 covers 16 residues. The CDR3 protein is CACDTVGPESTDKLIF. Written as DNA, the CDR3 is TGTGCCTGTGACACCGTGGGTCCTGAGTCGACCGATAAACTCATCTTT.

In this sample, this clone turned up a few times. One base separates it from a far larger clone, so it is likely a read error. This sequence joins TRDV2 and TRDJ3; 13 bases are a match to TRDD3. Germline V gene sequence: CDR1 GEAIGNYY, CDR2 EKD. This CDR3 is built from 20 residues. V dropped 0 bases and J dropped 1; count of bases not matched to a gene: 5. For the CDR3, the DNA is TGTGCCTGTGACACCGTACTGGGGGATACGGCTTCCTGGGACACCCGACAGATGTTTTTC. Amino acid sequence: CACDTVLGDTASWDTRQMFF.

With regard to this clone: This clone may be a read error of a much larger clone one base away. Other DNA variants within this sample encode the same CDR3. The rearrangement uses TRDV2 and TRDJ2, with 7 nucleotides matching TRDD3. The CDR3 sequence is 17 residues long. Germline V lookup: CDR1 GEAIGNYY, CDR2 EKD. Here the CDR3 reads CACDPVLGNALTAQLFF. DNA of the CDR3: TGTGCCTGTGACCCCGTACTGGGGAACGCTTTGACAGCACAGCTCTTCTTT.

This clone has only a few counts. This may come from a read error, since a much larger clone is one base off. The chain uses TRDV2 and TRDJ1, with 12 bases aligning to TRDD3. This CDR3 comprises 20 residues. Germline V gene data show CDR1 as GEAIGNYY and CDR2 as EKD. This CDR3 reads CACDTVGTGGYRGSTDKLTF. CDR3 in DNA: TGTGCCTGTGACACCGTGGGTACTGGGGGATACCGAGGGAGTACCGATAAACTCACCTTT.

This chain connects TRDV2 to TRDJ1; 12 bases are shared with TRDD3. The CDR3 loop spans 21 amino acids. CDR1 GEAIGNYY and CDR2 EKD come from the germline V gene. After removal of 2 bases from V and 0 bases from J, the junction contained 18 bases not matched to a gene. CDR3 in DNA: TGTGCCTGTGACAACTTTGGACTGGGGGATACTAAGAGGTTGTACACCGATAAACTCATCTTT. Encoded protein: CACDNFGLGDTKRLYTDKLIF.